One T cell receptor (beta chain) is described in this entry. What it binds is unknown. Only in-frame clones appear in the TCRdb table, and some are missing; sequencing was by immunoSEQ multiplex PCR. The sample records roughly 100,000 clones, approximately 90% being singletons. This CDR3 contains 12 residues. Looked up from germline, CDR1 is DFQATT and CDR2 is SNEGSKA (reference sequence). V was trimmed by 3 bases and J by 2 bases, leaving 7 bases between them. This entry comes from a study of T cell responses to AZD1222 COVID-19 vaccine. Study-level points and caveats: Donors were mostly white British, more females; clonal diversity possibly underestimated.

This clonotype was sampled from an adult in good health. Specimen: peripheral blood, collected on day 0 of AZD1222 vaccination. The gene calls are TRBV20-1 and TRBJ1-2; no reliable D call. Here the CDR3 DNA reads TGCAGTGCTAGTTTCATAAACTATGGCTACACCTTC. It encodes CSASFINYGYTF.